Sequencing of this T cell receptor (beta chain) was carried out in a study of blood T cell repertoires in COVID-19. Study-wide background: COVID-19 samples from acute and convalescent phases originated in the United States, Italy and Spain.

The CDR3 sequence is 14 residues long. Looked up from germline, CDR1 is SGHNT and CDR2 is YYREEE (reference sequence). With 2 bases removed from V and 6 bases from J, the gap between germline ends came to 14 bases. The data were produced by immunoSEQ multiplex PCR, yet TCRdb's version contains in-frame clones alone and is incomplete. The repertoire consists of over 150,000 clones, with approximately 89% occurring once and the leading ten covering roughly 6%. The sequenced sample consisted of PBMCs or T cells enriched from blood (not recorded which). This chain connects TRBV5-4 to TRBJ1-1; the D is unclear. The sequence came from a man aged 35-49 years who had recovered from COVID-19. The DNA of the CDR3 is TGTGCCAGCAGCTTCAACGGGATCAACGCTGAAGCTTTCTTT. This sequence encodes CASSFNGINAEAFF.